These 17 T cell receptor beta chains share one sample of origin, sequenced in a study of chemoradiotherapy in HPV16-positive cancers. This table comes from immunoSEQ multiplex PCR, and its TCRdb copy is limited to in-frame clones, with some not included. The sample lists around 3,400 clones; about 88% were seen once. Specimen: tumor tissue, collected from a patient who underwent chemoradiotherapy. The receptors were gathered from a human donor with HPV-associated anogenital cancer.

V is TRBV14 and J is TRBJ2-5, with 8 bases fitting TRBD2. Germline V gene lookup returns CDR1 SGHDN and CDR2 FVKESK. The CDR3 sequence is 15 residues long. Losses at the gene ends were 2 bases for V and 5 bases for J; bases not matched to a gene: 7. CDR3 nucleotide sequence: TGTGCCAGCAGCCAAAGGAACGGGAGGGCGGAGACCCAGTACTTC. Protein sequence: CASSQRNGRAETQYF.

V gene TRBV7-2 combines with J gene TRBJ2-7, with 9 bases aligning to TRBD2. With 8 bases clipped from V and 7 bases from J, the junction kept 12 bases outside the gene matches. Germline V CDR1 and CDR2: SGHTA, FQGNSA. CDR3 length: 14 amino acids. CDR3 region: CASRLAGGPGEQYF. The CDR3 nucleotides are TGTGCCAGCCGGCTCGCGGGAGGGCCGGGAGAGCAGTACTTC.

The chain carries TRBV2 and TRBJ2-7, with D unclear. Germline lookup yields CDR1 SNHLY and CDR2 FYNNEI. The CDR3 contains 13 residues. Trimming shortened V by 7 bases and J by 3 bases, and 13 bases separated the two germline ends. DNA of the CDR3: TGTGCCAGCATGGTGGAGAATGGCTACGAGCAGTACTTC. This gives the protein CASMVENGYEQYF.

The rearrangement uses TRBV6-5 and TRBJ1-5; D gene unclear. Trimming took off 6 bases at V and 4 bases at J, with 10 bases between the two ends. Germline CDR1 MNHEY, CDR2 SVGAGI. The CDR3 has 13 residues. As DNA, the CDR3 is TGTGCCAGCAGCTCAAATTTTAATCAGCCCCAGCATTTT. Its translation is CASSSNFNQPQHF.

The chain has TRBV28 and TRBJ2-3; TRBD1 matches 8 bases. The trim removed 5 bases at V and 2 bases at J, leaving 9 bases unmatched. CDR1 MDHEN and CDR2 SYDVKM come from the germline V gene. This CDR3 comprises 16 residues. The CDR3 loop reads CASSPARQGSTDTQYF. CDR3 DNA sequence: TGTGCCAGCAGTCCAGCCAGACAGGGGTCCACAGATACGCAGTATTTT.

CDR3 DNA: TGTGCCAGTAGTTCCCGCCGGGGGAAAGGCACTGAAGCTTTCTTT. Translation: CASSSRRGKGTEAFF. The chain has TRBV19 and TRBJ1-1, with D maybe TRBD1 (5 bases). From germline, CDR1 is LNHDA and CDR2 SQIVND (reference sequence). With 5 bases removed from V and 4 bases from J, the gap between germline ends came to 17 bases. The CDR3 is made up of 15 amino acids.

This clone has more than one count but fewer than ten. The V gene is TRBV6-5, the J gene TRBJ2-1; TRBD1 matches at 7 bases. J lost 7 bases, V lost 6 bases, and 6 bases had no gene match. The CDR3 length is 13 residues. Germline V lookup: CDR1 MNHEY, CDR2 SVGAGI. In nucleotides, the CDR3 is TGTGCCAGCAGCGAGGGGGCGCGGAATGAGCAGTTCTTC. The encoded protein is CASSEGARNEQFF.

V usage is TRBV19 and J usage is TRBJ2-1; D unclear. Germline loops: CDR1 LNHDA, CDR2 SQIVND (reference sequence). The CDR3 loop spans 17 amino acids. V lost 0 bases and J lost 2, with 14 bases in between. In nucleotides, the CDR3 is TGTGCCAGTAGTATAGAACCCCCTGGGTACCCCTACAATGAGCAGTTCTTC. This gives the protein CASSIEPPGYPYNEQFF. Combining the CDR3 with reference TRBV19 and TRBJ2-1 gives the whole variable domain DGGITQSPKYLFRKEGQNVTLSCEQNLNHDAMYWYRQDPGQGLRLIYYSQIVNDFQKGDIAEGYSVSREKKESFPLTVTSAQKNPTAFYLCASSIEPPGYPYNEQFFGPGTRLTVL.

The sample holds one count of this clone. The V and J genes are TRBV27 and TRBJ2-7; 8 nucleotides line up with TRBD2. CDR1 MNHEY and CDR2 SMNVEV come from the germline V gene (reference sequence). CDR3 length: 14 amino acids. The J segment lost 3 bases and the V segment lost 6 bases, leaving 7 bases of the junction unmatched. The CDR3 DNA is TGTGCCAGCAGAGGTTTACTAGCGGACTACGAGCAGTACTTC. Amino acid sequence: CASRGLLADYEQYF.

The chain carries TRBV7-6 and TRBJ2-7, with D perhaps matching TRBD2 (6 bases). Trimming removed 5 bases from V and 3 bases from J, with 17 bases in between. Germline CDR1 is SGHVS and CDR2 is FNYEAQ. The CDR3 totals 15 residues. CDR3 sequence (DNA): TGTGCCAGCAGCGGGCGGACTACGCGGGGCTACGAGCAGTACTTC. Protein sequence: CASSGRTTRGYEQYF.

This clone has more than one count but fewer than ten. The V and J genes are TRBV5-6 and TRBJ2-2; perhaps TRBD2 as D (6 bases). Trimming removed 0 bases from V and 7 bases from J, with 10 bases in between. Germline loops: CDR1 SGHDT, CDR2 YYEEEE. The CDR3 contains 14 residues. This CDR3 reads CASSLVGSNGELFF. CDR3 sequence (DNA): TGTGCCAGCAGCTTGGTCGGGAGTAACGGGGAGCTGTTTTTT.

V and J are TRBV1 and TRBJ2-1; the tabulated D call, TRBD2, remains unverified against the DNA. TRBV1 is a listed pseudogene. The CDR3 runs to 13 residues. The CDR3 spells CTSRESGSNEQFF. CDR3 nucleotide sequence: TGCACCAGCAGAGAAAGCGGGAGTAATGAGCAGTTCTTC.

The genes are TRBV5-1 and TRBJ1-3, with no clear D. V dropped 0 bases and J dropped 4 bases, with 11 bases sitting between them. The CDR3 contains 15 residues. Germline V gene lookup returns CDR1 SGHRS and CDR2 YFSETQ. The CDR3 protein is CASSLDGSHGNTIYF. As DNA, the CDR3 is TGCGCCAGCAGCTTGGATGGCAGCCACGGAAACACCATATATTTT.

The V and J genes are TRBV18 and TRBJ1-5; D not certain. This CDR3 has 14 amino acids. The V gene's germline CDR1 is KGHSH and CDR2 LQKENI. The germline V and J ends were trimmed by 3 bases and 0 bases, with 6 bases remaining between them. The CDR3 is CASSPVVSNQPQHF. For the CDR3, the DNA is TGTGCCAGCTCACCGGTGGTTAGCAATCAGCCCCAGCATTTT.

This sequence joins TRBV28 and TRBJ1-1; 9 nucleotides align to TRBD1. V shed 2 bases, J shed 2 bases, and the junction held 0 bases outside the gene matches. Germline values: CDR1 MDHEN, CDR2 SYDVKM. This CDR3 spans 14 amino acids. CDR3 bases: TGTGCCAGCAGTTTAACAGGGGGCAACACTGAAGCTTTCTTT. It yields the protein CASSLTGGNTEAFF.

This rearrangement joins TRBV7-6 to TRBJ2-7, with TRBD1 as a possible D gene (6 bases). CDR1 is SGHVS, CDR2 FNYEAQ, per germline. The CDR3 totals 16 residues. V gave up 4 bases and J gave up 0 bases, with 16 bases separating them. The CDR3 region is CASSSSQGPLSYEQYF. The CDR3 DNA reads TGTGCCAGCAGCTCGAGTCAGGGGCCCCTCTCCTACGAGCAGTACTTC.

This clone came up once. This chain links TRBV4-1 with TRBJ2-3; TRBD1 aligns across 8 bases. Germline trimming cut 3 bases from V and 0 bases from J; bases unmatched to any gene: 5. This CDR3 is 16 amino acids long. CDR1 is MGHRA and CDR2 is YSYEKL in the germline V gene. The CDR3 bases are TGCGCCAGCAGCCACGACAGGGGTATGAGCACAGATACGCAGTATTTT. Amino acid sequence: CASSHDRGMSTDTQYF.